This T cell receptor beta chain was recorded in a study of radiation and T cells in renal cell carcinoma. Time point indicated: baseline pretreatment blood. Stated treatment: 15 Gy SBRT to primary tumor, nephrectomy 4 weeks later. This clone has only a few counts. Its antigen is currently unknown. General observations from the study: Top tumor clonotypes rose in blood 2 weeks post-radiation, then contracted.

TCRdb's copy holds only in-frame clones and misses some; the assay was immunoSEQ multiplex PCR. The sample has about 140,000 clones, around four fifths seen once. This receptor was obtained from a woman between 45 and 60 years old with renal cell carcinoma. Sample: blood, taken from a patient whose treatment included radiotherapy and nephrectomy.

The CDR3 here is CASSLTGEGGYTF. The CDR3 DNA reads TGTGCCAGCAGCCTGACAGGGGAGGGTGGCTACACCTTC. The chain recombines TRBV7-9 with TRBJ1-2, with 8 bases matching TRBD1. Trimming at V came to 5 bases and at J to 7 bases, leaving 6 bases not matched to a gene. The germline gives CDR1 SEHNR, CDR2 FQNEAQ (reference sequence). This CDR3 has 13 residues. Complete variable domain (other parts from reference TRBV7-9 and TRBJ1-2): DTGVSQNPRHKITKRGQNVTFRCDPISEHNRLYWYRQTLGQGPEFLTYFQNEAQLEKSRLLSDRFSAERPKGSFSTLEIQRTEQGDSAMYLCASSLTGEGGYTFGSGTRLTVV.